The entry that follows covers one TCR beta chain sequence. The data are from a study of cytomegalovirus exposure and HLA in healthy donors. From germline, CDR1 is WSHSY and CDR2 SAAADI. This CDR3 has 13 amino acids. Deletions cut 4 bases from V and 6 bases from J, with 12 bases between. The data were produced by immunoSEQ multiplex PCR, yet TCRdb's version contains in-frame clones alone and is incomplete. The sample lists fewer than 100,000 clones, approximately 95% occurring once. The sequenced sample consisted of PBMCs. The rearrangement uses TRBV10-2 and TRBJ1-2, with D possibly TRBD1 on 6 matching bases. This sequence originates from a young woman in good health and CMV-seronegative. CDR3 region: CASSAHDRNGYTF. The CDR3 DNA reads TGCGCCAGCAGTGCCCACGACAGGAATGGCTACACCTTC.